This T cell receptor (beta chain) is from a study of response to subunit inactivated influenza vaccine. TCRdb re-derived calls from the RT-PCR reads in MiXCR, one entry per CDR3 protein. The sample lists hundreds of thousands of distinct CDR3 sequences, around 22% occurring once. CDR1 is LNHDA and CDR2 is SQIVND in the germline V gene (reference sequence). Trimming stripped 3 bases from V and 3 bases from J, with 15 bases between. The CDR3 sequence is 16 residues long. The starting material was PBMCs from blood, obtained around 22 months after vaccination. J is TRBJ2-1 and V is TRBV19, with D possibly TRBD2 on 5 matching bases. The source is a man between 50 and 70 years old who received an inactivated influenza vaccine. This chain's CDR3 is CASSMDFRDYYNEQFF. The CDR3 DNA sequence: TGTGCCAGTAGTATGGATTTCCGGGATTACTACAATGAGCAGTTCTTC. The full variable domain, its missing parts supplied by reference TRBV19 and TRBJ2-1, is DGGITQSPKYLFRKEGQNVTLSCEQNLNHDAMYWYRQDPGQGLRLIYYSQIVNDFQKGDIAEGYSVSREKKESFPLTVTSAQKNPTAFYLCASSMDFRDYYNEQFFGPGTRLTVL.